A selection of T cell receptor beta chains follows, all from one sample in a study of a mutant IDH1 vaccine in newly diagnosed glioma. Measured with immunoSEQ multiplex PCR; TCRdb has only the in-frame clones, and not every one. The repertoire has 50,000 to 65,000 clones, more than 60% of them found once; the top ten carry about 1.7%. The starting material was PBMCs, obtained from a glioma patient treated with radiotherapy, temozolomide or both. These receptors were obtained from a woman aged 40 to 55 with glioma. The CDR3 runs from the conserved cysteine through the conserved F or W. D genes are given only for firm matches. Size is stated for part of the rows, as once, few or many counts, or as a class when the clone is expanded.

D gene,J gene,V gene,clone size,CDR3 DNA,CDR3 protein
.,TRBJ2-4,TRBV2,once,TGTGCCATAATGCGCAGGGCCGGGGCCAAAAACATTCAGTACTTC,CAIMRRAGAKNIQYF
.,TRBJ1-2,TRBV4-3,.,TGCGCCAGCAGCCCCCAGGGAACCTATGGCTACACCTTC,CASSPQGTYGYTF
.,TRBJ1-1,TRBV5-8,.,TGTGCCAGCAGCTTGGATCGGTACGTCGTCACTGAAGCTTTCTTT,CASSLDRYVVTEAFF
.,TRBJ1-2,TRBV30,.,TGTGCCTGGAGTTCCCAGGCGTATGGCTACACCTTC,CAWSSQAYGYTF
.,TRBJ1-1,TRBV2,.,TGTGCCAGCAGTGAGGAGGGGGGGCAGGGTTTT,CASSEEGGQGF
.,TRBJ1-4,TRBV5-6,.,TGTGCCAGCAGCTTGCGGTGGGGGCCGGACGAAAAACTGTTTTTT,CASSLRWGPDEKLFF
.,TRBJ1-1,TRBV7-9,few,TGTGCCAGCAACTCAGGGAACACTGAAGCTTTCTTT,CASNSGNTEAFF
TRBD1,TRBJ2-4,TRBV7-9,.,TGTGCCAGCAGCCCTGGTGGGACAGGATACAACATTCAGTACTTC,CASSPGGTGYNIQYF
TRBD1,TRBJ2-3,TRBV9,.,TGTGCCAGCAGCGGAACAGGGGGCGATACGCAGTATTTT,CASSGTGGDTQYF
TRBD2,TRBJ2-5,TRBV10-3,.,TGTGCCATCAGTGAGTGGGGGAGGGGCACCACTGGGACCCAGTACTTC,CAISEWGRGTTGTQYF
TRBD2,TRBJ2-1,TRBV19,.,TGTGCCAGTAGTCTGGGGCTAGCGGGGGCCCTGGTCGAGCAGTTCTTC,CASSLGLAGALVEQFF
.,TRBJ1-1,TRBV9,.,TGTGCCAGCAGCGTAGTGGTGGATACTGAAGCTTTCTTT,CASSVVVDTEAFF
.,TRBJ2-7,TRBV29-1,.,TGCAGCCCTGGCGGCGACGAGCAGTACTTC,CSPGGDEQYF
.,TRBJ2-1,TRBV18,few,TGTGCCAGCTCAACTTCTAACTCCTACAATGAGCAGTTCTTC,CASSTSNSYNEQFF
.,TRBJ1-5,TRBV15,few,TGTGCCACCAGCAGAGTGGGTAGCAATCAGCCCCAGCATTTT,CATSRVGSNQPQHF
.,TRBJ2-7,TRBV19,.,TGTGCCAGTAGTATAGATGATGGTTCCTACGAGCAGTACTTC,CASSIDDGSYEQYF
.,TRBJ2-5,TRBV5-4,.,TGTGCCAGCAGCTGGGGTGGGCAAGAGACCCAGTACTTC,CASSWGGQETQYF
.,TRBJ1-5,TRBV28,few,TGTGCCAGCAGTTTGGGAGGGGCTCAGCCCCAGCATTTT,CASSLGGAQPQHF
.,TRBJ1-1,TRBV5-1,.,TGCGCCAGCAGCAGACTCCCAGGGGCAGCGATGAACACTGAAGCTTTCTTT,CASSRLPGAAMNTEAFF
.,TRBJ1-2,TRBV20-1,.,TGCAGTGCCCCGGTCTTGGACGGCTACACCTTC,CSAPVLDGYTF
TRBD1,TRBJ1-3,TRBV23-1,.,TGCGCCAGCAGCCCGTTTAGGGACAGGGAATTCAACACCATATATTTT,CASSPFRDREFNTIYF